Following are 25 T cell receptor beta chains from one sample sequenced in a study of CD8 T cells in ankylosing spondylitis. For these TCRs, the target antigens are not known. TCRdb passed the 5' RACE reads through MiXCR, listing each CDR3 protein once. The table lists fewer than 550,000 distinct CDR3 sequences, under 5.5% of them singletons. Findings and limits, study-wide: Typical of ankylosing spondylitis blood, it appeared, was a TCR beta motif of under 10 highly homologous variants.

The material sequenced was blood, either unsorted or a sorted T cell fraction (not recorded which). These receptors were taken from a male donor with ankylosing spondylitis.

The chain has TRBV19 and TRBJ2-1, with D possibly being TRBD1 or TRBD2 (7 bases each). The CDR3 runs to 15 residues. The germline gives CDR1 LNHDA, CDR2 SQIVND (reference sequence). With 5 bases removed from V and 2 bases from J, the gap between germline ends came to 13 bases. This CDR3 is CASSPRGGTYNEQFF. CDR3 DNA: TGTGCCAGTAGTCCCAGGGGGGGTACCTACAATGAGCAGTTCTTC.

This clonotype was counted many times. This chain uses TRBV6-5 with TRBJ2-7; 7 bases match TRBD1. Germline CDR1 and CDR2: MNHEY and SVGAGI. The V segment lost 2 bases and the J segment 0 bases; nucleotides outside the gene matches: 4. There are 15 residues in the CDR3. The CDR3 DNA is TGTGCCAGCAGTTACCAGGGGGAGAGCTCCTACGAGCAGTACTTC. It translates to CASSYQGESSYEQYF.

This clonotype appeared many times. The chain couples TRBV5-1 to TRBJ2-3, with D maybe TRBD1 (6 bases). The germline V gene has CDR1 SGHRS and CDR2 YFSETQ. Trimming took 3 bases from V and 0 from J, leaving 8 bases between them. This CDR3 contains 14 residues. The chain's CDR3 is CASSSGQSTDTQYF. The CDR3 coding sequence is TGCGCCAGCAGCTCAGGACAGAGCACAGATACGCAGTATTTT.

This clonotype was observed many times. The CDR3 is CASSLYLTVASSYNEQFF. The CDR3, as DNA: TGTGCCAGCAGCTTGTATTTAACGGTGGCTAGCTCCTACAATGAGCAGTTCTTC. This chain links TRBV5-6 with TRBJ2-1; unclear D gene. Germline values: CDR1 SGHDT, CDR2 YYEEEE. CDR3 size: 18 residues. Trimming left V 1 base short and J 0 bases short, with 17 bases between. The whole variable domain, remainder taken from reference TRBV5-6 and TRBJ2-1, is DAGVTQSPTHLIKTRGQQVTLRCSPKSGHDTVSWYQQALGQGPQFIFQYYEEEERQRGNFPDRFSGHQFPNYSSELNVNALLLGDSALYLCASSLYLTVASSYNEQFFGPGTRLTVL.

This clonotype was picked up many times. The CDR3: CASSLPGTGEGKSSSYNEQFF. CDR3 nucleotide sequence: TGTGCCAGCAGTTTACCTGGGACAGGGGAAGGAAAGTCGAGCTCCTACAATGAGCAGTTCTTC. V and J are TRBV12-3 or TRBV12-4 and TRBJ2-1, with TRBD1 identical over 10 bases. The CDR3 covers 21 residues. With 2 bases clipped from V and 0 bases from J, the junction kept 16 bases outside the gene matches.

V and J are TRBV5-1 and TRBJ2-7, with D perhaps assigned TRBD1 or TRBD2 (6 bases each). V was trimmed by 4 bases and J by 0 bases, leaving 17 bases between them. Germline V CDR1 and CDR2: SGHRS, YFSETQ. CDR3 length equals 16 residues. For the CDR3, the DNA is TGCGCCAGCAGCACACCCAGGGGCGGGATCTCCTACGAGCAGTACTTC. Translation gives CASSTPRGGISYEQYF.

The sample holds many counts of this clonotype. The chain employs TRBV6-1 and TRBJ2-1; possible D gene TRBD1, 6 bases. Germline values: CDR1 MNHNS, CDR2 SASEGT. This CDR3 has 17 residues. V was clipped by 6 bases and J by 4 bases, with 22 bases between them. CDR3 region: CASSHATGYRGYNEQFF. CDR3 nucleotides: TGTGCCAGCAGCCATGCGACAGGTTATAGGGGATACAATGAGCAGTTCTTC.

The chain is built from TRBV2 and TRBJ2-7; the D is unclear. CDR1 SNHLY and CDR2 FYNNEI come from the germline V gene. The CDR3 is made up of 13 amino acids. V shed 11 bases and J shed 1 base, with 15 bases lying between them. CDR3 protein: CAVPASQSYEQYF. For the CDR3, the DNA is TGTGCCGTGCCCGCGAGTCAGTCCTACGAGCAGTACTTC.

The chain joins TRBV4-2 to TRBJ2-5, with 8 nucleotides matching TRBD2. The germline V gene has CDR1 LGHNA and CDR2 YNFKEQ. V shed 1 base and J 5 bases; nucleotides not matched to a gene: 9. The CDR3 runs to 16 residues. For the CDR3, the DNA is TGTGCCAGCAGCCAAGTTGCCGGGAGGGCGAGGGAGACCCAGTACTTC. It translates to CASSQVAGRARETQYF.

Ten or more counts support this clonotype. V usage is TRBV7-6 and J usage is TRBJ2-1, with no clear D. Germline assignment: CDR1 SGHVS and CDR2 FNYEAQ. The CDR3 is 13 residues long. With 2 bases removed from V and 5 bases from J, the gap between germline ends came to 7 bases. CDR3: CASSLSYNNEQFF. The CDR3 DNA sequence: TGTGCCAGCAGCTTATCCTACAACAATGAGCAGTTCTTC.

This clonotype came up many times. V and J are TRBV20-1 and TRBJ2-7; 9 nucleotides agree with TRBD1. With V trimmed by 3 bases and J by 3 bases, 12 bases remained unmatched. The CDR3 spans 16 residues. Germline-derived CDR1 and CDR2 are DFQATT and SNEGSKA (reference sequence). The CDR3 sequence: CSASTTLQGASYEQYF. CDR3 in DNA: TGCAGTGCTAGTACAACCTTACAGGGGGCCAGCTACGAGCAGTACTTC.

This clonotype was seen many times. The chain links TRBV25-1 to TRBJ2-3; 9 positions agree with TRBD1. This CDR3 spans 16 amino acids. The V segment lost 1 base and the J segment 4 bases; nucleotides outside the gene matches: 6. Germline-derived CDR1 and CDR2 are MGHDK and SYGVNS. This CDR3 reads CASSESGTGLPDTQYF. In DNA form, the CDR3 reads TGTGCCAGCAGTGAATCGGGGACAGGGCTCCCAGATACGCAGTATTTT.

There are many counts of this clonotype. This chain connects TRBV29-1 to TRBJ2-7; perhaps TRBD1 as D (6 bases). CDR1 and CDR2 (germline): SQVTM, ANQGSEA. The CDR3 extends over 12 amino acids. Trimming stripped 4 bases from V and 1 base from J, with 8 bases between. The CDR3 DNA follows: TGCAGCGTTGGGGGGCCTTCCTACGAGCAGTACTTC. Translated, it gives CSVGGPSYEQYF.

This clonotype occurred many times. The gene calls are TRBV20-1 and TRBJ1-2; 8 bases line up with TRBD1. CDR1 is DFQATT, CDR2 SNEGSKA, per germline (reference sequence). There are 15 residues in the CDR3. V shed 0 bases and J 3 bases; nucleotides not matched to a gene: 6. The CDR3 spells CSARDSQGDDYGYTF. The CDR3 bases are TGCAGTGCTAGAGATTCACAGGGGGATGACTATGGCTACACCTTC.

This clonotype was found many times. V and J are TRBV7-2 and TRBJ2-3, with D uncertain. Germline V gene lookup returns CDR1 SGHTA and CDR2 FQGNSA. V was cut by 5 bases and J by 6 bases, with 21 bases left in between. This CDR3 contains 16 residues. This CDR3 is CASSLLLDGWSDTQYF. CDR3 nucleotides: TGTGCCAGCAGCCTACTGCTGGATGGGTGGTCGGATACGCAGTATTTT.

This clonotype was detected ten times or more. The V call is TRBV20-1, the J call TRBJ1-5; D not resolved. CDR1 and CDR2 from the germline V gene are DFQATT and SNEGSKA (reference sequence). The CDR3 sequence is 17 residues long. V was cut by 4 bases and J by 4 bases, with 23 bases left in between. The CDR3 nucleotides are TGCAGTGCTAAAACCAACCCGCCTATGAAGGTAAATCAGCCCCAGCATTTT. This sequence encodes CSAKTNPPMKVNQPQHF.

The chain uses TRBV19 and TRBJ2-4, with D unresolved. Trimming took 3 bases from V and 1 from J, leaving 13 bases between them. This CDR3 has 16 amino acids. Germline lookup yields CDR1 LNHDA and CDR2 SQIVND (reference sequence). CDR3 sequence reads: CASSIIPRLAKNIQYF. CDR3 DNA sequence: TGTGCCAGTAGTATTATCCCCCGTCTGGCCAAAAACATTCAGTACTTC.

Ten or more counts support this clonotype. The chain combines TRBV10-3 with TRBJ1-1; TRBD1 matches 8 bases. V dropped 4 bases and J dropped 11; count of bases not matched to a gene: 12. Germline-derived CDR1 and CDR2 are ENHRY and SYGVKD. CDR3 length: 14 residues. The CDR3 nucleotides read TGTGCCATCAGTGGGGGGACAGGCGCCGAGGGGGCTTTCTTT. Translated, it gives CAISGGTGAEGAFF.

This clonotype was found many times. V and J are TRBV25-1 and TRBJ2-6; D not certain. In germline, CDR1 is MGHDK, CDR2 SYGVNS. Trimming cost V 2 bases and J 0 bases, with 2 bases left between them. CDR3 length equals 14 residues. CDR3 nucleotides: TGTGCCAGCAGTGAAGACTCTGGGGCCAACGTCCTGACTTTC. Residues: CASSEDSGANVLTF.

This clonotype has a count of ten or more. The chain uses TRBV20-1 and TRBJ1-2; D call uncertain. Trimming removed 0 bases at V and 0 bases at J, with 8 bases between. CDR1 and CDR2 (germline): DFQATT, SNEGSKA (reference sequence). The CDR3 extends over 14 amino acids. CDR3 region: CSARDRSPNYGYTF. The CDR3 coding sequence is TGCAGTGCTAGAGATAGGTCTCCTAACTATGGCTACACCTTC.

In its sample, this clonotype was seen many times. This rearrangement joins TRBV5-1 to TRBJ2-5, with D maybe TRBD1 (5 bases). CDR1 and CDR2 (germline): SGHRS, YFSETQ. V was trimmed by 4 bases and J by 0 bases, leaving 13 bases between them. The CDR3 covers 15 residues. CDR3 residues: CASSRRQPYQETQYF. In DNA, the CDR3 is TGCGCCAGCAGCCGACGACAGCCGTACCAAGAGACCCAGTACTTC.

In its sample, this clonotype was seen many times. The rearrangement uses TRBV5-1 and TRBJ2-5; D is possibly TRBD1 (5 bases). The CDR3 contains 17 residues. The V gene lost 7 bases and the J gene lost 5 bases, with 27 bases spanning the gap. The germline CDR1 and CDR2 sequences are SGHRS and YFSETQ. CDR3 amino acids: CASRLLGVRPQWETQYF. The CDR3 DNA reads TGCGCCAGCCGGCTTCTAGGGGTCAGGCCCCAATGGGAGACCCAGTACTTC.

This clonotype was counted many times. The chain links TRBV29-1 to TRBJ1-2; weak D call: TRBD1 (6 bases). In germline, CDR1 is SQVTM, CDR2 ANQGSEA. Trimming pared 4 bases from V and 5 bases from J, leaving 11 bases between. The CDR3 is 12 residues long. CDR3 residues: CSVVRGLYGYTF. The CDR3 DNA is TGCAGCGTTGTGAGGGGGTTGTATGGCTACACCTTC.

This clonotype was counted at least ten times. The chain has TRBV10-2 and TRBJ2-7, with D perhaps TRBD1 (6 bases). The CDR3 runs 15 residues. Germline-derived CDR1 and CDR2 are WSHSY and SAAADI. Trimming shortened V by 2 bases and J by 3 bases, and 14 bases separated the two germline ends. The CDR3 coding sequence is TGCGCCAGCAGTGAGCTACAGGGAATAGGCTACGAGCAGTACTTC. This gives the protein CASSELQGIGYEQYF.

Many counts were recorded for this clonotype. The V gene is TRBV20-1, the J gene TRBJ1-5, with D tentatively TRBD1 (5 bases). Germline lookup yields CDR1 DFQATT and CDR2 SNEGSKA (reference sequence). CDR3 length equals 13 residues. Trimming shortened V by 6 bases and J by 7 bases, and 16 bases separated the two germline ends. The CDR3 protein is CSAPASGAQPQHF. The CDR3 DNA is TGCAGTGCCCCGGCATCCGGGGCACAGCCCCAGCATTTT.